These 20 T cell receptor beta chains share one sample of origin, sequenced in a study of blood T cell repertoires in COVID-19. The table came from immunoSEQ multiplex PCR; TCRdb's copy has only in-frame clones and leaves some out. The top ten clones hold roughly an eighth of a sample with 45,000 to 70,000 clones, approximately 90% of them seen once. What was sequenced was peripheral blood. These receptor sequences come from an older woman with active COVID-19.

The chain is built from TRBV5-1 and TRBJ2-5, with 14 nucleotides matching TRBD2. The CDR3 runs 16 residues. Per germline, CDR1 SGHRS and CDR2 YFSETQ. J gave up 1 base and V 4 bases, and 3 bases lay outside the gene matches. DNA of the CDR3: TGCGCCAGCAGCACCGGACTAGCGGGGGGCCAAGAGACCCAGTACTTC. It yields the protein CASSTGLAGGQETQYF.

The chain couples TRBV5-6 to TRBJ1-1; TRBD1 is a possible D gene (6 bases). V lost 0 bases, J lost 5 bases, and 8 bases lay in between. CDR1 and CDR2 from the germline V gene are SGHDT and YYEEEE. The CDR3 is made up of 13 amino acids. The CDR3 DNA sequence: TGTGCCAGCAGCTTGGTGGGGGCGACTGAAGCTTTCTTT. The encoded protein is CASSLVGATEAFF.

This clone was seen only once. The CDR3 here is CASSLGTGINTGELFF. CDR3 DNA sequence: TGTGCCAGCAGCTTAGGGACAGGGATTAACACCGGGGAGCTGTTTTTT. The chain is built from TRBV7-3 and TRBJ2-2; 9 bases fit TRBD1. V shed 2 bases, J shed 2 bases, and the junction held 3 bases outside the gene matches. Germline CDR1 SGHTA, CDR2 FQGTGA. This CDR3 spans 16 amino acids.

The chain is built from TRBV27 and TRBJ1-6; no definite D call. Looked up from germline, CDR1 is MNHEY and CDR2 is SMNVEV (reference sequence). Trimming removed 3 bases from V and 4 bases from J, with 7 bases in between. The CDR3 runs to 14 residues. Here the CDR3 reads CASSFIQYNSPLHF. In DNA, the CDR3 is TGTGCCAGCAGTTTTATACAGTATAATTCACCCCTCCACTTT.

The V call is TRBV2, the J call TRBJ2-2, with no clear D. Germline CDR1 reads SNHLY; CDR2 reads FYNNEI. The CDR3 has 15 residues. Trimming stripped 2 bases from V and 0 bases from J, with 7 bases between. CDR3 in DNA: TGTGCCAGCAGTGAACAGGCGTCGAACACCGGGGAGCTGTTTTTT. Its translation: CASSEQASNTGELFF.

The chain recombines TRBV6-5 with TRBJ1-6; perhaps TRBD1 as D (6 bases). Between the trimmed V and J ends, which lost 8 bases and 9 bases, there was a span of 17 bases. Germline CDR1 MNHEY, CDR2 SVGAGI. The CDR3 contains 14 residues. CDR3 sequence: CASGSGDGISPLHF. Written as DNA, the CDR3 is TGTGCCAGCGGGTCAGGGGACGGAATTTCACCCCTCCACTTT.

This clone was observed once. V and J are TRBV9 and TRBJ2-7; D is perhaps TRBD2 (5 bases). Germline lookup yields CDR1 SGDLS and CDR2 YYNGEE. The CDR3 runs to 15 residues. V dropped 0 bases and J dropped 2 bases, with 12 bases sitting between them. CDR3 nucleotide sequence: TGTGCCAGCAGCGTAGGACGGGGAGCACCCTACGAGCAGTACTTC. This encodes CASSVGRGAPYEQYF.

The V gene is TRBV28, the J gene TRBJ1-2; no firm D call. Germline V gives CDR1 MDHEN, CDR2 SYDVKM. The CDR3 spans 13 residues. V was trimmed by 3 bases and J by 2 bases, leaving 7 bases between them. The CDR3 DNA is TGTGCCAGCAGTTTTGGGCAGAACTATGGCTACACCTTC. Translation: CASSFGQNYGYTF.

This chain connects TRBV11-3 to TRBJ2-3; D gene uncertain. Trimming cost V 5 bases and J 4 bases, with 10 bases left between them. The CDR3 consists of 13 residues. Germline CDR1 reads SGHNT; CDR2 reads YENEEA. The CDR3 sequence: CASSQNMADTQYF. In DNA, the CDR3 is TGTGCCAGCAGCCAAAACATGGCAGATACGCAGTATTTT.

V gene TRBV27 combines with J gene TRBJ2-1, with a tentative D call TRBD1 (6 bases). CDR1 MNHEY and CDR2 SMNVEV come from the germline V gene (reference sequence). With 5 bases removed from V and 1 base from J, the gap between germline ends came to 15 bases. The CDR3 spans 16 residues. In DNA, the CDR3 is TGTGCCAGCAGTCCCGGGACAAGTGGGTCCTACAATGAGCAGTTCTTC. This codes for CASSPGTSGSYNEQFF.

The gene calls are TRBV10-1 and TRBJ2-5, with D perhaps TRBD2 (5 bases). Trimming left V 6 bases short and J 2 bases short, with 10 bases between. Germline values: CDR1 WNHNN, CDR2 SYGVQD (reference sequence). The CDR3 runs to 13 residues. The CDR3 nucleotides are TGCGCCAGCAGCGACTATTTACAAGAGACCCAGTACTTC. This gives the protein CASSDYLQETQYF.

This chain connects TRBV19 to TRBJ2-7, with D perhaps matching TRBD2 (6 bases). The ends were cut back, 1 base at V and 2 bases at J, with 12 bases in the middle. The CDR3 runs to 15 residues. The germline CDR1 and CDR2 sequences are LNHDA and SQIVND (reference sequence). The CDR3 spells CASSIAGAGPYEQYF. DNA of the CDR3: TGTGCCAGTAGTATAGCGGGAGCGGGTCCCTACGAGCAGTACTTC.

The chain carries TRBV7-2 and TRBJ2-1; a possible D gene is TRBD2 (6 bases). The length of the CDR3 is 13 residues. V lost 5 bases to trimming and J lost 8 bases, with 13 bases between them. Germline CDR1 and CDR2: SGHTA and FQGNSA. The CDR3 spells CASSPGTVHEQFF. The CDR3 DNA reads TGTGCCAGCAGCCCTGGGACTGTACATGAGCAGTTCTTC.

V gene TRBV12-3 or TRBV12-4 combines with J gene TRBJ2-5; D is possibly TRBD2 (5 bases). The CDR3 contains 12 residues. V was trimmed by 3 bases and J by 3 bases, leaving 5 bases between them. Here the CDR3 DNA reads TGTGCCAGCAGTTTGAGGGAAGAGACCCAGTACTTC. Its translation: CASSLREETQYF.

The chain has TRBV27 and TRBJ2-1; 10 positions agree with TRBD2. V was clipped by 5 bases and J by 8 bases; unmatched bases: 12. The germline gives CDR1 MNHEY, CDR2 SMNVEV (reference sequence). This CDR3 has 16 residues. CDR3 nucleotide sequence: TGTGCCAGCAGTCCCCTGGGGAGCGGGGGGGGTGATGAGCAGTTCTTC. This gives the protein CASSPLGSGGGDEQFF.

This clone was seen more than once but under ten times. In nucleotides, the CDR3 is TGTGCCAGCAGACGGGACAGGAGCTCCTACAATGAGCAGTTCTTC. Protein: CASRRDRSSYNEQFF. The chain carries TRBV11-2 and TRBJ2-1; 8 bases align to TRBD1. V shed 6 bases and J 0 bases; nucleotides not matched to a gene: 4. CDR3 length equals 15 residues. The germline V gene encodes CDR1 SGHAT and CDR2 FQNNGV.

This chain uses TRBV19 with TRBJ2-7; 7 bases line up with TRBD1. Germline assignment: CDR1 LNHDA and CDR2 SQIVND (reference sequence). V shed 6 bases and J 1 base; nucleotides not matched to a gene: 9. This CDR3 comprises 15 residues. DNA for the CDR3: TGTGCCAGTAGCATTTCAGGGGGACGGTCCTACGAGCAGTACTTC. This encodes CASSISGGRSYEQYF.

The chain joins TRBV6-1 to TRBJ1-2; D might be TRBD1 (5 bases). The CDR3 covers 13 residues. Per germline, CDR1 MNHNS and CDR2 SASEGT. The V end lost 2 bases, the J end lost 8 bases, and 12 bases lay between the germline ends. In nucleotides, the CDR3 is TGTGCCAGCAGTGAAAATGGGGGGGACGGCTACACCTTC. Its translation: CASSENGGDGYTF.

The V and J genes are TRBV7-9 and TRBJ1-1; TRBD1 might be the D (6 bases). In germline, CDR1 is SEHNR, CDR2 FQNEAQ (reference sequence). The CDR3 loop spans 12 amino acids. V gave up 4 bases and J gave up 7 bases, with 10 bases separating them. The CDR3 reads CASSSGQFEAFF. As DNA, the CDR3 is TGTGCCAGCAGCTCCGGACAGTTTGAAGCTTTCTTT.

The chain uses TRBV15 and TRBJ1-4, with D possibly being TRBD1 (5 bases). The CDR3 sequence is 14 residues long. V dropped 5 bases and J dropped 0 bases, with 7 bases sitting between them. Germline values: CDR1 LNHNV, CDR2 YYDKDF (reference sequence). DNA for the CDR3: TGTGCCACCAGCTGGGGGGCAACTAATGAAAAACTGTTTTTT. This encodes CATSWGATNEKLFF.